The 28 T cell receptor beta chains listed next were all sequenced from one sample in a study of blood T cell repertoires in COVID-19. Generated by immunoSEQ multiplex PCR, the TCRdb table keeps only in-frame clones and is missing some. The sample shows about 150,000 clones, roughly 80% of them seen only once. The sample consisted of peripheral blood. Every receptor here comes from a woman aged 60-75 years with acute or convalescent COVID-19.

V is TRBV18 and J is TRBJ2-5, with unresolved D. Germline CDR1 KGHSH, CDR2 LQKENI. The CDR3 length is 12 residues. V shed 5 bases and J shed 2 bases, with 6 bases lying between them. The CDR3 reads CASSSRQETQYF. The CDR3 DNA reads as TGTGCCAGCTCATCCAGACAAGAGACCCAGTACTTC.

CDR3 in DNA: TGTGCCAGCAGCTTAGGGACTATCCAAGAGACCCAGTACTTC. Amino acids: CASSLGTIQETQYF. The V gene is TRBV7-2, the J gene TRBJ2-5; TRBD2 might be the D (6 bases). Germline lookup yields CDR1 SGHTA and CDR2 FQGNSA. This CDR3 region has 14 residues. Trimming pared 1 base from V and 1 base from J, leaving 7 bases between.

The chain joins TRBV5-4 to TRBJ2-3, with 9 bases lining up with TRBD2. The CDR3 is 13 residues long. CDR1 is SGHNT, CDR2 YYREEE, per germline (reference sequence). Unmatched junction bases numbered 5, after V lost 7 bases and J lost 5 bases. The CDR3, as DNA: TGTGCCAGCCAGGGTAGCGGGGGAGATACGCAGTATTTT. Its translation: CASQGSGGDTQYF.

J is TRBJ2-5 and V is TRBV4-1; the D gene is possibly TRBD1 (6 bases). V lost 1 base and J 5 bases, leaving 8 bases between the germline ends. There are 13 residues in the CDR3. Germline CDR1 MGHRA, CDR2 YSYEKL. Written as DNA, the CDR3 is TGCGCCAGCAGCCAAGGACAGGCGGAGACCCAGTACTTC. Protein product: CASSQGQAETQYF.

This chain links TRBV7-9 with TRBJ2-3, with 7 bases lining up with TRBD1. The V gene's germline CDR1 is SEHNR and CDR2 FQNEAQ (reference sequence). The CDR3 consists of 14 residues. V lost 2 bases, J lost 5 bases, and 4 bases stayed unmatched. As DNA, the CDR3 is TGTGCCAGCAGCTTAATTTCAGGGGGAGATACGCAGTATTTT. Encoded protein: CASSLISGGDTQYF.

The rearrangement joins TRBV3-1 (or the pseudogene TRBV3-2) to TRBJ1-4, with a tentative D call TRBD1 (6 bases). Trimming left V 3 bases short and J 8 bases short, with 13 bases between. The CDR3 has 14 amino acids. Germline CDR1 and CDR2: LGHDT and YNNKEL (reference sequence). In DNA form, the CDR3 reads TGTGCCAGCAGCCACACAGGGTTTGGGGAAAAACTGTTTTTT. Protein: CASSHTGFGEKLFF.

J is TRBJ2-1 and V is TRBV7-2, with TRBD2 matching over 8 bases. The CDR3 sequence is 16 residues long. Germline V gene lookup returns CDR1 SGHTA and CDR2 FQGNSA. V lost 7 bases, J lost 7 bases, and 15 bases stayed unmatched. The CDR3 DNA is TGTGCCAGCAACCGCTGGGCCGGGGGGGGGTCTAATGAGCAGTTCTTC. Translating gives CASNRWAGGGSNEQFF.

This clone was picked up one time. The CDR3 region is CATRPGNGLNEQFF. CDR3 sequence (DNA): TGCGCCACCCGGCCGGGGAACGGGCTAAATGAGCAGTTCTTC. The V and J genes are TRBV4-1 and TRBJ2-1; tentative D call: TRBD2 (5 bases). The V end was cut by 10 bases, the J end by 7 bases, with 20 bases between. The CDR3 has 14 amino acids. From germline, CDR1 is MGHRA and CDR2 YSYEKL.

V usage is TRBV18 and J usage is TRBJ2-2; D is ambiguous. CDR1 and CDR2 from the germline V gene are KGHSH and LQKENI. The CDR3 extends over 15 amino acids. The ends were cut back, 10 bases at V and 7 bases at J, with 22 bases in the middle. The DNA for the CDR3 is TGTGCCACCCCCTGGCGAGGCCTGCAAGACGGGGAGCTGTTTTTT. Translating it yields CATPWRGLQDGELFF.

V gene TRBV6-5 combines with J gene TRBJ1-2; D not certain. The CDR3 spans 13 residues. Trimming stripped 10 bases from V and 8 bases from J, with 20 bases between. Germline CDR1 MNHEY, CDR2 SVGAGI. The CDR3 sequence is CATQEGWERGYTF. The CDR3 region has the DNA TGTGCCACCCAGGAGGGCTGGGAGAGAGGCTACACCTTC.

CDR3 in DNA: TGTGCCAGCAGCTTACGATCAGGGTTTGGCTACACCTTC. Amino acid sequence: CASSLRSGFGYTF. The chain has TRBV7-9 and TRBJ1-2; D might be TRBD1 (5 bases). Deletions cut 2 bases from V and 7 bases from J, with 11 bases between. The V gene's germline CDR1 is SEHNR and CDR2 FQNEAQ (reference sequence). The CDR3 sequence is 13 residues long.

The genes are TRBV25-1 and TRBJ2-7, with D possibly TRBD2 on 7 matching bases. The CDR3 is 12 residues long. Deletions cut 2 bases from V and 9 bases from J, with 11 bases between. Germline assignment: CDR1 MGHDK and CDR2 SYGVNS. CDR3 residues: CASSEGRGRQYV. CDR3 DNA: TGTGCCAGCAGTGAAGGGAGGGGGAGGCAGTACGTC.

This rearrangement joins TRBV5-1 to TRBJ1-2; 9 bases are shared with TRBD1. The trim removed 4 bases at V and 8 bases at J, leaving 6 bases unmatched. Germline assignment: CDR1 SGHRS and CDR2 YFSETQ. The CDR3 length is 13 residues. Here the CDR3 reads CASSRRTGDGYTF. Written as DNA, the CDR3 is TGCGCCAGCAGCCGGAGGACAGGGGACGGCTACACCTTC.

The chain is built from TRBV29-1 and TRBJ1-2; TRBD1 might be the D (5 bases). Germline V lookup: CDR1 SQVTM, CDR2 ANQGSEA. The CDR3 has 15 amino acids. V lost 2 bases, J lost 5 bases, and 18 bases lay in between. In nucleotides, the CDR3 is TGCAGCGTTGAAATTAGCCAGGGCGTTCGGTATGGCTACACCTTC. Translating gives CSVEISQGVRYGYTF.

This chain joins TRBV2 and TRBJ2-3; 9 positions match TRBD2. The CDR3 spans 15 residues. Germline CDR1 reads SNHLY; CDR2 reads FYNNEI. The trim removed 7 bases at V and 0 bases at J, leaving 5 bases unmatched. This chain's CDR3 is CASTGLASSTDTQYF. The DNA of the CDR3 is TGTGCCAGCACGGGACTAGCCTCGAGCACAGATACGCAGTATTTT.

The chain joins TRBV4-2 to TRBJ2-3; the match to TRBD2 covers 8 bases. J gave up 0 bases and V 4 bases, and 3 bases lay outside the gene matches. The germline gives CDR1 LGHNA, CDR2 YNFKEQ. This CDR3 has 15 residues. DNA for the CDR3: TGTGCCAGCAGCCTCGAGCGGGAGAGCACAGATACGCAGTATTTT. This encodes CASSLERESTDTQYF.

V and J are TRBV5-4 and TRBJ2-1; perhaps TRBD1 as D (7 bases). The ends were cut back, 2 bases at V and 2 bases at J, with 17 bases in the middle. Germline CDR1 is SGHNT and CDR2 is YYREEE (reference sequence). This CDR3 contains 17 residues. This CDR3 reads CASSFGAGTAAYNEQFF. In nucleotides, the CDR3 is TGTGCCAGCAGCTTTGGGGCGGGGACAGCAGCCTACAATGAGCAGTTCTTC.

The chain uses TRBV14 and TRBJ1-2; TRBD1 matches at 10 bases. The germline V gene encodes CDR1 SGHDN and CDR2 FVKESK. The CDR3 extends over 15 amino acids. V was clipped by 4 bases and J by 4 bases; unmatched bases: 6. CDR3 DNA: TGTGCCAGCAGCCCGACAGGGGGCTCCTTCTATGGCTACACCTTC. As protein: CASSPTGGSFYGYTF.

This clone was observed once. This sequence joins TRBV5-4 and TRBJ1-3; possible D gene TRBD1, 5 bases. Trimming took off 0 bases at V and 2 bases at J, with 18 bases between the two ends. Germline V CDR1 and CDR2: SGHNT, YYREEE (reference sequence). CDR3 size: 18 residues. This chain's CDR3 is CASSLAGGGAIAGNTIYF. For the CDR3, the DNA is TGTGCCAGCAGCTTGGCCGGTGGAGGGGCGATTGCTGGAAACACCATATATTTT.

The chain employs TRBV7-8 and TRBJ1-6, with 8 bases fitting TRBD1. Trimming removed 4 bases from V and 7 bases from J; junction bases left unmatched: 6. CDR1 and CDR2 (germline): SGHVS, FQNEAQ. This CDR3 is built from 15 residues. The CDR3 sequence is CASSSGQGGNSPLHF. The CDR3 nucleotides are TGTGCCAGCAGCTCCGGACAGGGAGGCAATTCACCCCTCCACTTT.

This sequence joins TRBV28 and TRBJ1-2, with D maybe TRBD1 (5 bases). This CDR3 region has 11 residues. Germline V gives CDR1 MDHEN, CDR2 SYDVKM. V lost 5 bases and J lost 8, with 9 bases in between. The CDR3 protein is CASSLRGGYTF. CDR3 sequence (DNA): TGTGCCAGCAGTCTCCGGGGGGGCTACACCTTC.

This chain connects TRBV11-3 to TRBJ2-2; 7 bases are shared with TRBD1. Germline lookup yields CDR1 SGHNT and CDR2 YENEEA. V dropped 5 bases and J dropped 6; count of bases not matched to a gene: 15. This CDR3 contains 17 residues. This CDR3 reads CASSPETGSDASGELFF. CDR3 bases: TGTGCCAGCAGCCCTGAGACAGGGTCCGATGCGTCCGGGGAGCTGTTTTTT.

The chain has TRBV7-9 and TRBJ1-2; 9 bases fit TRBD1. Germline values: CDR1 SEHNR, CDR2 FQNEAQ (reference sequence). J gave up 7 bases and V 1 base, and 1 base lay outside the gene matches. This CDR3 is built from 13 residues. The CDR3 coding sequence is TGTGCCAGCAGCTTAGAACAGGGGGCTGGCTACACCTTC. Translating it yields CASSLEQGAGYTF.

The V call is TRBV10-3, the J call TRBJ2-1, with a weak D call TRBD2 (7 bases). V was clipped by 2 bases and J by 5 bases, with 16 bases between them. CDR1 is ENHRY, CDR2 SYGVKD, per germline. The CDR3 extends over 16 amino acids. The CDR3: CAISEPNEGGDNEQFF. The CDR3 DNA sequence: TGTGCCATCAGTGAGCCCAATGAGGGGGGGGACAATGAGCAGTTCTTC.

This chain links TRBV18 with TRBJ2-1, with TRBD1 identical over 8 bases. J lost 7 bases, V lost 2 bases, and 10 bases had no gene match. CDR3 length: 16 amino acids. Germline V lookup: CDR1 KGHSH, CDR2 LQKENI. Written as DNA, the CDR3 is TGTGCCAGCTCACCAAGTTTGGCAGGGGGCTGGAATGAGCAGTTCTTC. It specifies CASSPSLAGGWNEQFF.

This clone was seen a single time. The rearrangement joins TRBV6-5 to TRBJ1-6; D is undetermined. The V end was cut by 8 bases, the J end by 8 bases, with 13 bases between. CDR3 length equals 13 residues. The germline V gene encodes CDR1 MNHEY and CDR2 SVGAGI. The CDR3 region is CASSNAGDSPLHF. The CDR3 DNA reads TGTGCCAGCTCTAATGCGGGAGATTCACCCCTCCACTTT.

This rearrangement joins TRBV5-1 to TRBJ2-3; the D gene is possibly TRBD1 (6 bases). The CDR3 runs 16 residues. Deletions cut 0 bases from V and 3 bases from J, with 14 bases between. The V gene's germline CDR1 is SGHRS and CDR2 YFSETQ. The CDR3 bases are TGCGCCAGCAGCTTGGGGGCAGGGGTGAGAACAGATACGCAGTATTTT. Its translation is CASSLGAGVRTDTQYF.

This clone was seen a few times. The rearrangement uses TRBV7-2 and TRBJ1-1; weak D call: TRBD1 (6 bases). Trimming took 5 bases from V and 0 from J, leaving 13 bases between them. Germline V CDR1 and CDR2: SGHTA, FQGNSA. This CDR3 region has 15 residues. In DNA, the CDR3 is TGTGCCAGCAGCCCGGACAGATCCTTGAACACTGAAGCTTTCTTT. Its protein is CASSPDRSLNTEAFF.